This T cell receptor (beta chain) was observed in a study of blood T cell repertoires in COVID-19. The CDR3 runs to 16 residues. Produced via immunoSEQ multiplex PCR; TCRdb's table is partial and in-frame only. The sample holds about 180,000 clones; roughly 88% are singletons and the top ten take 3.3%. The chain carries TRBV21-1 and TRBJ2-5; the table's D call, TRBD1, has no DNA check behind it. TRBV21-1 is termed a pseudogene. The sample comprised peripheral blood. The sequence was collected from a man aged 55 to 70 with acute or convalescent COVID-19. Here the CDR3 reads CASPIAPDRGRETQYF. For the CDR3, the DNA is TGTGCCAGCCCCATAGCTCCCGACAGGGGGCGGGAGACCCAGTACTTC.